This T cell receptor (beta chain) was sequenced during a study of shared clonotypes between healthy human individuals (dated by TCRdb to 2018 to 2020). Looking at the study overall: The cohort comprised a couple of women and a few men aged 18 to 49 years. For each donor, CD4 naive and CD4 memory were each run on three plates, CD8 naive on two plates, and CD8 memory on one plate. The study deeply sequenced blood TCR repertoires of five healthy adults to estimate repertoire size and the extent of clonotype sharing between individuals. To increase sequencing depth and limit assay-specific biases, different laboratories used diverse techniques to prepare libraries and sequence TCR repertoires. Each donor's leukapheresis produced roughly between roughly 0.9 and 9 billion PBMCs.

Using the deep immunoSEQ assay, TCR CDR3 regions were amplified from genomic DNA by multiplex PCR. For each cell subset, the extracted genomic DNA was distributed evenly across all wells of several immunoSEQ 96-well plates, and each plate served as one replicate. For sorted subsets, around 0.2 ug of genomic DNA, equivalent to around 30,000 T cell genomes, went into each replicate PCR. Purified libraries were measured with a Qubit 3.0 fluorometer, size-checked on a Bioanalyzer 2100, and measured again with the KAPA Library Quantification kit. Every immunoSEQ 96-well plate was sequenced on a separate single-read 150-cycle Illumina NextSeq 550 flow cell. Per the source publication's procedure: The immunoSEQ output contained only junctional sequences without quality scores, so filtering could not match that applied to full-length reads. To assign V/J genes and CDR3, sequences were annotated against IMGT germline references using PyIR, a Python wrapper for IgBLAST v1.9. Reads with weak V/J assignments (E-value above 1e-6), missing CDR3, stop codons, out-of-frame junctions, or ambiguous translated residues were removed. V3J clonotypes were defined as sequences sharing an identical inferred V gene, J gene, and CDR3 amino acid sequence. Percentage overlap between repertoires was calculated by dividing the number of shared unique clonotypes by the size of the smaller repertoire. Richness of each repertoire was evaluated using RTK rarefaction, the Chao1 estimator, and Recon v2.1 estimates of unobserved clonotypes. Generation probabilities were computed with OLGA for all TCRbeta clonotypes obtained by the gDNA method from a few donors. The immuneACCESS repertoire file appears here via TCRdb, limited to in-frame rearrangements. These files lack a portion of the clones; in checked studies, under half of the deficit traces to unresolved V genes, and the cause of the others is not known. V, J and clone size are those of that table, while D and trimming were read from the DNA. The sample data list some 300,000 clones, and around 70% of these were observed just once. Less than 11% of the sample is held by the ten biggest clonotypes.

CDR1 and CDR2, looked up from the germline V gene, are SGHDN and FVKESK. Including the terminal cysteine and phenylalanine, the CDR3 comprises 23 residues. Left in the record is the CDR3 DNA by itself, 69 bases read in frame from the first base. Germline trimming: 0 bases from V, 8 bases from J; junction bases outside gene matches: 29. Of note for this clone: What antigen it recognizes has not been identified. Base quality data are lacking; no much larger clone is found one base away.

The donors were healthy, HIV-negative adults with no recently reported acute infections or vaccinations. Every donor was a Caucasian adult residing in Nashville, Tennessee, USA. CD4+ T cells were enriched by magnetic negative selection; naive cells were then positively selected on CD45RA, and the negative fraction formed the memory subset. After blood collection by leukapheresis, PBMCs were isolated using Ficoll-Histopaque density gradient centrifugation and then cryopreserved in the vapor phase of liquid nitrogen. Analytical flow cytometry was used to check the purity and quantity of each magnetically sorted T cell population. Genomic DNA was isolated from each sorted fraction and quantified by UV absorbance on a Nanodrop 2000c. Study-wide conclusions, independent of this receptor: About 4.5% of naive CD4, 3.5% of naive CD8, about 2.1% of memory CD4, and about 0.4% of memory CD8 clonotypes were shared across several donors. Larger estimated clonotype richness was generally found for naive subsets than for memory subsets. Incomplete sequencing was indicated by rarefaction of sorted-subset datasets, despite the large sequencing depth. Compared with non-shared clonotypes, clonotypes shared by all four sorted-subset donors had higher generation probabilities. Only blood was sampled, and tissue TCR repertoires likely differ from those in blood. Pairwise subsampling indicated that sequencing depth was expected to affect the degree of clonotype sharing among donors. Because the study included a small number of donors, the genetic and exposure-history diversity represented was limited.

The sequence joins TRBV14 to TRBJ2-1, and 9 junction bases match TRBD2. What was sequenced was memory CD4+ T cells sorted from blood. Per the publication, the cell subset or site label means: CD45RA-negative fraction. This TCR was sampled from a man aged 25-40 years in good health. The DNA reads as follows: TGTGCCAGCAGCCAAGACCCACGACTGGGTAGCGGGAGTGCACTCCGAGGTCGGCATGAGCAGTTCTTC. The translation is CASSQDPRLGSGSALRGRHEQFF.